This TCR beta chain was identified during a study of blood T cell repertoires in COVID-19. As for the study in general: The samples span acute and convalescent COVID-19 from the United States, Italy and Spain. From T cells, B-cell-depleted T cells, or PBMCs came the material, which was cDNA or gDNA.

This clone was seen a handful of times. Source study methods: Amplification of reference gene primers was used by the study to estimate nucleated cell counts. Clones were sequenced by immunoSEQ multiplex PCR, and TCRdb holds only the in-frame ones, with some missing. V and J calls and clone size are given by that table; D and trimming were obtained from the DNA. The sample has roughly 130,000 clones; 80% to 90% are singletons. The CDR3 contains 14 residues. Trimming stripped 1 base from V and 5 bases from J, with 11 bases between. CDR1 is SEHNR and CDR2 is FQNEAQ in the germline V gene (reference sequence).

This receptor was identified in an older woman with acute or convalescent COVID-19. The sequenced sample was peripheral blood. The V gene is TRBV7-9, the J gene TRBJ1-2, with D tentatively TRBD1 (6 bases). CDR3 amino acids: CASSLGTGFYGYTF. The DNA for the CDR3 is TGTGCCAGCAGCTTAGGTACAGGGTTTTATGGCTACACCTTC.